This entry features one T cell receptor (beta chain) sequence. This entry comes from a study of blood T cell repertoires in COVID-19. Study details: Sites in the United States, Italy and Spain provided acute and convalescent COVID-19 samples.

Those who participated ranged in age from roughly 18 to 90 years and resided in roughly 26 US areas. Sequencing used immunoSEQ multiplex PCR; TCRdb keeps in-frame clones, though not all of them. The sample lists around 330,000 clones, around 90% occurring once. The CDR3 extends over 15 amino acids. CDR1 is SGHAT, CDR2 FQNNGV, per germline. V shed 5 bases and J 6 bases; nucleotides not matched to a gene: 10. This TCR was sampled from a man aged 60 to 75 who had recovered from COVID-19. The V and J genes are TRBV11-2 and TRBJ2-1, with 7 bases aligning to TRBD2. The sequencing input was PBMCs or T cells enriched from blood (not recorded which). CDR3 DNA sequence: TGTGCCAGCAGCCCTCGGACTAGGGTCGGCAATGAGCAGTTCTTC. It encodes CASSPRTRVGNEQFF.